The source of this T cell receptor (beta chain) is a study of T cell responses to AZD1222 COVID-19 vaccine. Findings and caveats of the study: Nearly half of spike-specific TCRs reportedly target unmutated variant regions. Spike-specific TCR breadth and depth were elevated following two AZD1222 doses. Sampled repertoires all dated from after the peak T cell response. Spike was spanned by vaccine-associated CD4 TCRs, which were dominant at 160-218 and 743-854.

This table comes from immunoSEQ multiplex PCR, and its TCRdb copy is limited to in-frame clones, with some not included. Of 53,000 or so clones listed, around 85% are singletons. A single count supports this clone. Antigen: not known. Germline V gives CDR1 MDHEN, CDR2 SYDVKM. This CDR3 spans 15 amino acids. V was cut by 7 bases and J by 5 bases, with 20 bases left in between. The chain employs TRBV28 and TRBJ1-1; a weak D match, TRBD1 (5 bases). The clonotype was recovered from an adult in good health. Sequences were derived from peripheral blood, sampled on day 0 of MenACWY control vaccination. The DNA for the CDR3 is TGTGCCAGCACCCCGACTACTCAGGGTCGGACTGAAGCTTTCTTT. Amino acids: CASTPTTQGRTEAFF.